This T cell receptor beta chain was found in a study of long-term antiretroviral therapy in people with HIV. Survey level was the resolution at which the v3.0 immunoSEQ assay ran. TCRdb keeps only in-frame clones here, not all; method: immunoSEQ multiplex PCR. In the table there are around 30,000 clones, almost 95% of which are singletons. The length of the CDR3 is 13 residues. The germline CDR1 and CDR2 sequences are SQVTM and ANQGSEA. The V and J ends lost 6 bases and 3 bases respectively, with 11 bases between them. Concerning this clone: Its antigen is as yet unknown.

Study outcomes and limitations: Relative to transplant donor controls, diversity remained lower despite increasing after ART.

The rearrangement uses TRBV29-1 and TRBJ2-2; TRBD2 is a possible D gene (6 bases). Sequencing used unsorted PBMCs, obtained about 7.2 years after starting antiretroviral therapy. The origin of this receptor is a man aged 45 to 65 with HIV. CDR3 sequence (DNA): TGCAGCGTCGGGACTTTATACACCGGGGAGCTGTTTTTT. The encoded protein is CSVGTLYTGELFF.